A single sample gave rise to the 18 T cell receptor beta chains below, sequenced in a study of blood T cell repertoires in COVID-19. Generated by immunoSEQ multiplex PCR, the TCRdb table keeps only in-frame clones and is missing some. The profile shows approximately 200,000 clones, approximately 81% of them singletons. The sequenced sample was peripheral blood. These receptors all stem from a woman aged 55-69 years who had recovered from COVID-19.

The V gene is TRBV27, the J gene TRBJ2-7; 7 positions match TRBD1. The germline CDR1 and CDR2 sequences are MNHEY and SMNVEV (reference sequence). The CDR3 has 15 residues. Unmatched junction bases numbered 10, after V lost 6 bases and J lost 2 bases. CDR3 loop: CASSPQGWDPYEQYF. For the CDR3, the DNA is TGTGCCAGCAGCCCACAGGGGTGGGACCCCTACGAGCAGTACTTC.

This clone was seen a few times. This chain uses TRBV10-3 with TRBJ1-1; the match to TRBD1 covers 9 bases. Germline assignment: CDR1 ENHRY and CDR2 SYGVKD. With 5 bases clipped from V and 4 bases from J, the junction kept 5 bases outside the gene matches. The CDR3 consists of 14 residues. CDR3 sequence reads: CAISLQGAITEAFF. CDR3 nucleotide sequence: TGTGCCATCAGTTTACAGGGGGCGATCACTGAAGCTTTCTTT.

The rearrangement joins TRBV6-5 to TRBJ1-3, with 7 bases aligning to TRBD1. The CDR3 covers 16 residues. V dropped 2 bases and J dropped 4; count of bases not matched to a gene: 8. Germline V CDR1 and CDR2: MNHEY, SVGAGI. CDR3 protein: CASSYGAGGNGNTIYF. The CDR3 region has the DNA TGTGCCAGCAGTTACGGGGCAGGGGGTAACGGAAACACCATATATTTT.

The chain carries TRBV12-3 or TRBV12-4 and TRBJ1-6; the D is unclear. Deletions cut 5 bases from V and 7 bases from J, with 6 bases between. CDR3 length equals 12 residues. CDR3 amino acids: CASSPQNSPLHF. CDR3 sequence (DNA): TGTGCCAGCAGTCCTCAGAATTCACCCCTCCACTTT.

This clone was found once. The V gene is TRBV19, the J gene TRBJ1-5; perhaps TRBD1 as D (5 bases). This CDR3 spans 15 amino acids. Germline V lookup: CDR1 LNHDA, CDR2 SQIVND (reference sequence). V lost 10 bases to trimming and J lost 3 bases, with 19 bases between them. The DNA of the CDR3 is TGTGCCACCACACCCGCAAGACAGTTCAATCAGCCCCAGCATTTT. The encoded protein is CATTPARQFNQPQHF.

This sequence joins TRBV5-6 and TRBJ2-7; 7 nucleotides agree with TRBD1. With 1 base clipped from V and 6 bases from J, the junction kept 7 bases outside the gene matches. CDR1 and CDR2 from the germline V gene are SGHDT and YYEEEE. The CDR3 contains 14 residues. The chain's CDR3 is CASSLLSRGFEQYF. The DNA for the CDR3 is TGTGCCAGCAGCTTGTTAAGCAGGGGGTTCGAGCAGTACTTC.

The chain is built from TRBV3-1 (or the pseudogene TRBV3-2) and TRBJ2-2, with TRBD1 as a possible D gene (6 bases). V dropped 4 bases and J dropped 5 bases, with 23 bases sitting between them. CDR3 size: 18 residues. In germline, CDR1 is LGHDT, CDR2 YNNKEL (reference sequence). CDR3 region: CASSPGVGAPGRTGELFF. CDR3 coding DNA: TGTGCCAGCAGCCCAGGGGTTGGAGCGCCCGGACGGACCGGGGAGCTGTTTTTT.

The genes are TRBV18 and TRBJ2-3; 7 nucleotides align to TRBD1. Germline loops: CDR1 KGHSH, CDR2 LQKENI. Germline trimming cut 2 bases from V and 6 bases from J; bases unmatched to any gene: 8. This CDR3 comprises 15 residues. The CDR3 sequence: CASSPVRGQDDTQYF. The CDR3 coding sequence is TGTGCCAGCTCACCAGTAAGGGGGCAGGACGATACGCAGTATTTT.

The chain recombines TRBV5-4 with TRBJ2-3; D possibly corresponds to TRBD2 (6 bases). CDR3 length: 15 amino acids. Trimming left V 3 bases short and J 6 bases short, with 17 bases between. Per the germline V gene, CDR1 is SGHNT and CDR2 is YYREEE (reference sequence). The CDR3 bases are TGTGCCAGCAGCTACCCACGGCCGGGAGATGATACGCAGTATTTT. As protein: CASSYPRPGDDTQYF.

V gene TRBV7-3 combines with J gene TRBJ2-1, with a weak D call TRBD2 (6 bases). Germline V gene data show CDR1 as SGHTA and CDR2 as FQGTGA. CDR3 size: 15 residues. Trimming took off 5 bases at V and 3 bases at J, with 14 bases between the two ends. In DNA, the CDR3 is TGTGCCAGCAGCCAAGGGGCGGGGATCTACAATGAGCAGTTCTTC. Translated: CASSQGAGIYNEQFF.

Concerning this clone itself: Germline is not matched at one junction end, which may reflect a read error. The V gene is TRBV30, the J gene TRBJ1-2; 12 bases fit TRBD1. Germline V gene lookup returns CDR1 GTSNPN and CDR2 SVGIG (reference sequence). The CDR3 covers 15 residues. The CDR3 region is CAWRVAGQGAVGYTF. The DNA of the CDR3 is TGTGCCTGGCGTGTTGCGGGACAGGGGGCGGTTGGCTACACCTTC.

This sequence joins TRBV15 and TRBJ2-1; 16 bases agree with TRBD2. V shed 5 bases, J shed 9 bases, and the junction held 4 bases outside the gene matches. Per germline, CDR1 LNHNV and CDR2 YYDKDF (reference sequence). The CDR3 loop spans 15 amino acids. CDR3 bases: TGTGCCACCAGCGGGACTAGCGGGGGGGCGGGTGAGCAGTTCTTC. It translates to CATSGTSGGAGEQFF.

This clone came up once. The chain employs TRBV7-9 and TRBJ1-2; a possible D gene is TRBD1 (6 bases). The CDR3 sequence is 14 residues long. Germline V gene sequence: CDR1 SEHNR, CDR2 FQNEAQ (reference sequence). Trimming took 5 bases from V and 4 from J, leaving 14 bases between them. CDR3 loop: CASSPRTEFYGYTF. In DNA form, the CDR3 reads TGTGCCAGCAGCCCCAGGACAGAATTCTATGGCTACACCTTC. The full variable domain, completed using reference TRBV7-9 and TRBJ1-2, is DTGVSQNPRHKITKRGQNVTFRCDPISEHNRLYWYRQTLGQGPEFLTYFQNEAQLEKSRLLSDRFSAERPKGSFSTLEIQRTEQGDSAMYLCASSPRTEFYGYTFGSGTRLTVV.

V and J are TRBV4-2 and TRBJ2-1; the match to TRBD2 covers 7 bases. The CDR3 extends over 16 amino acids. Unmatched junction bases numbered 11, after V lost 5 bases and J lost 4 bases. Germline V gene sequence: CDR1 LGHNA, CDR2 YNFKEQ. The DNA for the CDR3 is TGTGCCAGCAGCGCGCGCCGGGGAGGGGTTTACAATGAGCAGTTCTTC. The encoded protein is CASSARRGGVYNEQFF.

A few counts support this clone. The chain combines TRBV5-1 with TRBJ1-6, with 8 nucleotides matching TRBD1. This CDR3 is 16 amino acids long. The V gene end was trimmed by 4 bases and the J gene end by 6 bases; junction bases not matched to a gene: 9. Germline lookup yields CDR1 SGHRS and CDR2 YFSETQ. The CDR3 DNA sequence: TGCGCCAGCAGCATGAGCTACAGGGGGATTAATTCACCCCTCCACTTT. Translation gives CASSMSYRGINSPLHF.

The V call is TRBV6-6, the J call TRBJ2-5, with TRBD2 matching over 10 bases. Germline assignment: CDR1 MNHNY and CDR2 SVGAGI (reference sequence). With 6 bases clipped from V and 7 bases from J, the junction kept 14 bases outside the gene matches. This CDR3 is built from 16 residues. The CDR3 DNA follows: TGTGCCAGCAGCCGAACCGGGACTAGCGACAGAGGGACCCAGTACTTC. The encoded protein is CASSRTGTSDRGTQYF.

This clone was counted between two and nine times. V gene TRBV11-1 combines with J gene TRBJ2-1; perhaps TRBD2 as D (6 bases). Trimming took off 2 bases at V and 4 bases at J, with 9 bases between the two ends. The germline V gene encodes CDR1 SGHAT and CDR2 FQDESV (reference sequence). CDR3 size: 14 residues. This CDR3 is CASSLLARYNEQFF. DNA for the CDR3: TGTGCCAGCAGCTTACTAGCGAGGTACAATGAGCAGTTCTTC.

The chain recombines TRBV20-1 with TRBJ2-1, with a weak D call TRBD2 (5 bases). CDR3 length: 16 residues. Between the trimmed V and J ends, which lost 3 bases and 6 bases, there was a span of 21 bases. Per the germline V gene, CDR1 is DFQATT and CDR2 is SNEGSKA (reference sequence). CDR3 residues: CSASLPNTFRGNEQFF. The CDR3 nucleotides are TGCAGTGCTAGTCTCCCGAACACCTTTCGGGGCAATGAGCAGTTCTTC.